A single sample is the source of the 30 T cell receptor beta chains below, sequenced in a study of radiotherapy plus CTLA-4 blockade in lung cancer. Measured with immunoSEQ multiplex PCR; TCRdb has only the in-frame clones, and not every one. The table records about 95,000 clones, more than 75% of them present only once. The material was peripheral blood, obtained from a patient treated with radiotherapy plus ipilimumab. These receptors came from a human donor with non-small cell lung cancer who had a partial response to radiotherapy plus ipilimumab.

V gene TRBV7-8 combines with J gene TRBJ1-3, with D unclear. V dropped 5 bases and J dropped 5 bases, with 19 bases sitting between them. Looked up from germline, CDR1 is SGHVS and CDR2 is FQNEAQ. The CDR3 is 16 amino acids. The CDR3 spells CASSRSLGGERNTIYF. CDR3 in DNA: TGTGCCAGCAGCCGCTCGCTCGGCGGCGAACGAAACACCATATATTTT.

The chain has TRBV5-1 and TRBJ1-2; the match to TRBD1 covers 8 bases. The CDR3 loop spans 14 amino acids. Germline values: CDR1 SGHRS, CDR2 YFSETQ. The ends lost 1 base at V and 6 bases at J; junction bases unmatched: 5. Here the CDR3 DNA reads TGCGCCAGCAGCTTGCTGACAGGGGAAAATGGCTACACCTTC. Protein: CASSLLTGENGYTF.

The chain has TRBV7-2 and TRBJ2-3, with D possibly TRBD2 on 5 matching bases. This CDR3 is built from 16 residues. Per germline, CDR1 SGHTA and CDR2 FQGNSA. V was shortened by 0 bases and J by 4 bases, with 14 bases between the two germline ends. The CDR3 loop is CASSLAGSVGADTQYF. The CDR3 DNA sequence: TGTGCCAGCAGCTTAGCAGGCTCGGTCGGGGCAGATACGCAGTATTTT. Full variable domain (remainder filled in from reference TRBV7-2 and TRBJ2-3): GAGVSQSPSNKVTEKGKDVELRCDPISGHTALYWYRQSLGQGLEFLIYFQGNSAPDKSGLPSDRFSAERTGGSVSTLTIQRTQQEDSAVYLCASSLAGSVGADTQYFGPGTRLTVL.

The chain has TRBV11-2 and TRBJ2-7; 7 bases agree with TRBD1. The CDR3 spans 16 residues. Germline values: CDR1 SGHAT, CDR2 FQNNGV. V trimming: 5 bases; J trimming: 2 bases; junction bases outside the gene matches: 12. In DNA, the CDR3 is TGTGCCAGCAGCCAACTTCCGGGACAGACCACCTACGAGCAGTACTTC. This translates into CASSQLPGQTTYEQYF.

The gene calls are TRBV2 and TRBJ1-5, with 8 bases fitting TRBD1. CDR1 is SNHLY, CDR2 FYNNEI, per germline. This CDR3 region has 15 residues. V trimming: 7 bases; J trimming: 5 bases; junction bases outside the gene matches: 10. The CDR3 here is CASTRMAGGDQPQHF. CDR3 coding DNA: TGTGCCAGCACGAGGATGGCAGGGGGCGATCAGCCCCAGCATTTT. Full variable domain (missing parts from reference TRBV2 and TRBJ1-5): EPEVTQTPSHQVTQMGQEVILRCVPISNHLYFYWYRQILGQKVEFLVSFYNNEISEKSEIFDDQFSVERPDGSNFTLKIRSTKLEDSAMYFCASTRMAGGDQPQHFGDGTRLSIL.

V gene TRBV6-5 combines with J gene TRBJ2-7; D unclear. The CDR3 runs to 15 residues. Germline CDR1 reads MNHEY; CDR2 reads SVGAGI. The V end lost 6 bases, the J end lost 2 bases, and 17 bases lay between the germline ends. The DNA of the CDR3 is TGTGCCAGCAGAACGACGGGTTCAACCACCTACGAGCAGTACTTC. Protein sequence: CASRTTGSTTYEQYF.

The CDR3 nucleotides are TGTGCCAGCAGCGTAGGCCCCGGACTAATTGGGGGAGAGACCCAGTACTTC. Its protein is CASSVGPGLIGGETQYF. The J gene is TRBJ2-5, the V gene TRBV9; TRBD2 might be the D (6 bases). V was pared by 0 bases and J by 4 bases, with 19 bases between. The CDR3 contains 17 residues. In germline, CDR1 is SGDLS, CDR2 YYNGEE.

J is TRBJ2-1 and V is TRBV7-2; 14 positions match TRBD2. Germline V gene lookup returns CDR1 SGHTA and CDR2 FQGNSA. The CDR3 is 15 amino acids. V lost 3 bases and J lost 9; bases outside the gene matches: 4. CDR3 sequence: CASSFGTSGSTEQFF. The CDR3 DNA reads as TGTGCCAGCAGCTTCGGGACTAGCGGGAGTACTGAGCAGTTCTTC.

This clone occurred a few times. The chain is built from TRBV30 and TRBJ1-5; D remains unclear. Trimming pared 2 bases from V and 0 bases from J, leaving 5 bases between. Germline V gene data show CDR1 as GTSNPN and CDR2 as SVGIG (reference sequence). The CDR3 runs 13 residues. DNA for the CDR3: TGTGCCTGGAGTCTCAGTAGCAATCAGCCCCAGCATTTT. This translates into CAWSLSSNQPQHF.

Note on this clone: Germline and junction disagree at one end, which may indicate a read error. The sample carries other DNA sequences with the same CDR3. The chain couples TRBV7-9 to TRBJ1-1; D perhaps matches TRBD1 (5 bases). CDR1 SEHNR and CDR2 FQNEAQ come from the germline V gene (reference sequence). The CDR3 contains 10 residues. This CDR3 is CASSSREAFF. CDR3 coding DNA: TGTGCCAGCAGCTCCAGGGAAGCTTTCTTC.

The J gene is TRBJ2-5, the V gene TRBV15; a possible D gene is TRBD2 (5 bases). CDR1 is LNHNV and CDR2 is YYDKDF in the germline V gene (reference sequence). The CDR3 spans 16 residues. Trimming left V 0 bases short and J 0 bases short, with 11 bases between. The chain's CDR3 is CATSRDVPGYQETQYF. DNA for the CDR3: TGTGCCACCAGCAGAGATGTCCCGGGATACCAAGAGACCCAGTACTTC.

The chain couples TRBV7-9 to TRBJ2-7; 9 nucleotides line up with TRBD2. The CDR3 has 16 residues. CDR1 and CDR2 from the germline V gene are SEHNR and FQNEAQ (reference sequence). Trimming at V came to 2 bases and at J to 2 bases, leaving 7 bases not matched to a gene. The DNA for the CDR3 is TGTGCCAGCAGCTTAACGACTAGCGGAGGGACCTACGAGCAGTACTTC. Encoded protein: CASSLTTSGGTYEQYF.

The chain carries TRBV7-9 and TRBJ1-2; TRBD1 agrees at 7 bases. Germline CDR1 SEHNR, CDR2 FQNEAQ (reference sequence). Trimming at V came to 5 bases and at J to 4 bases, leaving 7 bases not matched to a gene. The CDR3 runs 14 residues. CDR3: CASSRTGPRYGYTF. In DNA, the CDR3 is TGTGCCAGCAGCCGGACAGGCCCTCGCTATGGCTACACCTTC.

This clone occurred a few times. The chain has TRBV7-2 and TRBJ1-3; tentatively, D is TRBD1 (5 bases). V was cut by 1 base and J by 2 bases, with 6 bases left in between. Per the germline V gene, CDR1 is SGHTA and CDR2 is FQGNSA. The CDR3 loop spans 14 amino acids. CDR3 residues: CASSLGRAGNTIYF. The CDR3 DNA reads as TGTGCCAGCAGCTTAGGCAGGGCTGGAAACACCATATATTTT.

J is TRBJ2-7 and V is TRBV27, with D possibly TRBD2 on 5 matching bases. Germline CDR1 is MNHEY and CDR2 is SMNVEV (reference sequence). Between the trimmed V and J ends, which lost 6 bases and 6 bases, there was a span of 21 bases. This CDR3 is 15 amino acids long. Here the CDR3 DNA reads TGTGCCAGCAGGAAAAGGGCAGACTACAAAGGCGAGCAGTACTTC. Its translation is CASRKRADYKGEQYF.

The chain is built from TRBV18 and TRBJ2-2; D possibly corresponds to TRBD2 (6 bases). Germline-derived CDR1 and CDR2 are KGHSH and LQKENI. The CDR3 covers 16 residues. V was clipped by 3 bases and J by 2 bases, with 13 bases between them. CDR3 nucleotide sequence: TGTGCCAGCTCACCCGGGGCGGGGAGCAACACCGGGGAGCTGTTTTTT. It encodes CASSPGAGSNTGELFF.

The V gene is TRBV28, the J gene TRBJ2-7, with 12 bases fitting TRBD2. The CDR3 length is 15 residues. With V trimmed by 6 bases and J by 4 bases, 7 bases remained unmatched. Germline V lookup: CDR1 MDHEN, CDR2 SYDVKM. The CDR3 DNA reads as TGTGCCAGCAGGCGACTAGCGGGAGTGGCTTACGAGCAGTACTTC. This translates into CASRRLAGVAYEQYF.

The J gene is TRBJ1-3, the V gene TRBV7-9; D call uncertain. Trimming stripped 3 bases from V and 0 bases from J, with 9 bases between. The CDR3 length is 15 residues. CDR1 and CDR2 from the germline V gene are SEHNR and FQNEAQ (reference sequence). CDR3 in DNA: TGTGCCAGCAGCTTGTCGGGAAGCTCTGGAAACACCATATATTTT. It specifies CASSLSGSSGNTIYF.

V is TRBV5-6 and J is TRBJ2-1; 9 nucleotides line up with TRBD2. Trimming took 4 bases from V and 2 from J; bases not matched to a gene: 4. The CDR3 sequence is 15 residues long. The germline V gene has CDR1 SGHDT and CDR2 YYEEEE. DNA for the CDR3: TGTGCCAGCAGCGCGGGACTAGCAGCCTACAATGAGCAGTTCTTC. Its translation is CASSAGLAAYNEQFF.

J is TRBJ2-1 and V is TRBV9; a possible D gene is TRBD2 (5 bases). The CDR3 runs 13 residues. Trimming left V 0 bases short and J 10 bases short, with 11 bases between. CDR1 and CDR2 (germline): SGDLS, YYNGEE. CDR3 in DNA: TGTGCCAGCAGCGTAGTCGGACTCGGAGAGCAGTTCTTC. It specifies CASSVVGLGEQFF.

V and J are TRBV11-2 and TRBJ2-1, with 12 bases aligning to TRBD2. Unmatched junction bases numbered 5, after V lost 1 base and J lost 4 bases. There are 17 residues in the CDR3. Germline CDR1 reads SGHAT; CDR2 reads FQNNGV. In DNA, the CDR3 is TGTGCCAGCAGCTTAGTTGGGCTAGCGGGAGGGTACAATGAGCAGTTCTTC. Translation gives CASSLVGLAGGYNEQFF. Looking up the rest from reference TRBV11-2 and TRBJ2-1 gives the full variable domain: EAGVAQSPRYKIIEKRQSVAFWCNPISGHATLYWYQQILGQGPKLLIQFQNNGVVDDSQLPKDRFSAERLKGVDSTLKIQPAKLEDSAVYLCASSLVGLAGGYNEQFFGPGTRLTVL.

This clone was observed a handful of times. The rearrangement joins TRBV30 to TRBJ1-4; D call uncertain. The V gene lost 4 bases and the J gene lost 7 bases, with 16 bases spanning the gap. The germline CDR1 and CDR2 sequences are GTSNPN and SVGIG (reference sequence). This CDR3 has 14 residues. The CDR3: CAWTRRSAGEKLFF. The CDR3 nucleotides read TGTGCCTGGACTCGGAGGTCTGCGGGTGAAAAACTGTTTTTT.

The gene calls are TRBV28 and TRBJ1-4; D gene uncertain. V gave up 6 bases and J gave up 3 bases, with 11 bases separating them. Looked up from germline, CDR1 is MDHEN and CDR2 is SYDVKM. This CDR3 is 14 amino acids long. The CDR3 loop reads CASSPTRANEKLFF. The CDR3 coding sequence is TGTGCCAGCAGCCCAACTAGGGCTAATGAAAAACTGTTTTTT.

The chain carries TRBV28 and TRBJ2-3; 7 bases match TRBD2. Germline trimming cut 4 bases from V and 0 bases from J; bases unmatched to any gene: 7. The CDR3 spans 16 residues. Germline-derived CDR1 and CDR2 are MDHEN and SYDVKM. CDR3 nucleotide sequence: TGTGCCAGCAGTTCCCCTAGCGGTTATAGCACAGATACGCAGTATTTT. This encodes CASSSPSGYSTDTQYF.

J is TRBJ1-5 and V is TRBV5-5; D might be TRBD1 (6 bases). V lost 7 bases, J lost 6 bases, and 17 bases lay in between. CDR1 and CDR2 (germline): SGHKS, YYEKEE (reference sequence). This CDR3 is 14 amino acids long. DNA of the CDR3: TGTGCCAGCCATCCAGGGACATTTGGTCAGCCCCAGCATTTT. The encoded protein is CASHPGTFGQPQHF.

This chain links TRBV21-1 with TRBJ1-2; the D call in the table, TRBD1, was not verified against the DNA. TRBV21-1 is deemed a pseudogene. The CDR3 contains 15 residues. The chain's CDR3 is CASSRDRERIKGYTF. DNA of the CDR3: TGTGCCAGCAGCAGGGACAGGGAGAGAATAAAGGGCTACACCTTC.

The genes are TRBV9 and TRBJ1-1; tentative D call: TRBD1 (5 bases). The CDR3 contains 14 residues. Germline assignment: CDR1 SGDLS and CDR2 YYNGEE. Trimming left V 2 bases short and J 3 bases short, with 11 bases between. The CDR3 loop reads CASSVGRGDTEAFF. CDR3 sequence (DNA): TGTGCCAGCAGCGTGGGACGGGGGGACACTGAAGCTTTCTTT.

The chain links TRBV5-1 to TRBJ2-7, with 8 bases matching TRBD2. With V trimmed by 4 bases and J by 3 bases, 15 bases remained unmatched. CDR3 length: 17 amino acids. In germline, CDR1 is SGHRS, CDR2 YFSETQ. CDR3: CASSRGGEWGIRYEQYF. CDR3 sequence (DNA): TGCGCCAGCAGCCGGGGGGGGGAATGGGGCATTCGCTACGAGCAGTACTTC.

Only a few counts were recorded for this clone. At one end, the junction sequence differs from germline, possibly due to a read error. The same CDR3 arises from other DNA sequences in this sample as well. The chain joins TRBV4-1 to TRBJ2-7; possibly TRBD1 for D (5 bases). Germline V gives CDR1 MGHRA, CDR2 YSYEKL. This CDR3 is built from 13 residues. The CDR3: CASSPGRVDEQYF. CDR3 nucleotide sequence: TGTGCCAGCAGCCCGGGCAGGGTAGACGAGCAGTACTTC.

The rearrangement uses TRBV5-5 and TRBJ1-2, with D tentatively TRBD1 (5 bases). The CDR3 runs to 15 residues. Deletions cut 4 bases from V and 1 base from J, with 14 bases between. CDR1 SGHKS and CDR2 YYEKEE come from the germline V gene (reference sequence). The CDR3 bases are TGTGCCAGCAGCCCGGGGGGTGACAATAACTATGGCTACACCTTC. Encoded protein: CASSPGGDNNYGYTF.